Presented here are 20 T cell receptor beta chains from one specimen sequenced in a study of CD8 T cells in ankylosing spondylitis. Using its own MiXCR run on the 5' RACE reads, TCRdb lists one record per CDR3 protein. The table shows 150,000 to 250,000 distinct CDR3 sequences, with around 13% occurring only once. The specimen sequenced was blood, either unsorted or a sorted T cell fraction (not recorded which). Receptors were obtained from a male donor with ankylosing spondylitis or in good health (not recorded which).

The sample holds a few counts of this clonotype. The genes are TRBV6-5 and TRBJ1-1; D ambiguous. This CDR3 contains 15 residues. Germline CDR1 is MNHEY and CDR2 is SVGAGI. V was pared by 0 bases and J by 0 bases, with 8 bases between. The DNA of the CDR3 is TGTGCCAGCAGTTACTCGATAGGACTGAACACTGAAGCTTTCTTT. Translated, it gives CASSYSIGLNTEAFF.

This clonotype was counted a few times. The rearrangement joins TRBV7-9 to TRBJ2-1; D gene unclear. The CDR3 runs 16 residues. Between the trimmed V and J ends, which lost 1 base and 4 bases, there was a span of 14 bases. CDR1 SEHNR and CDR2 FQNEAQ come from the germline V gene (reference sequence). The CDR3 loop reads CASSLVGSLPYNEQFF. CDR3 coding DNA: TGTGCCAGCAGCTTAGTTGGCAGCCTCCCTTACAATGAGCAGTTCTTC.

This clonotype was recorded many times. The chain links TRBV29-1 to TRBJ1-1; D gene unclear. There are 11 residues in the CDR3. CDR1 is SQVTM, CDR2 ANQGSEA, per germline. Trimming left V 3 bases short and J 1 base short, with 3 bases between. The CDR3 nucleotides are TGCAGCGTTGACCAGAACACTGAAGCTTTCTTT. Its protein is CSVDQNTEAFF.

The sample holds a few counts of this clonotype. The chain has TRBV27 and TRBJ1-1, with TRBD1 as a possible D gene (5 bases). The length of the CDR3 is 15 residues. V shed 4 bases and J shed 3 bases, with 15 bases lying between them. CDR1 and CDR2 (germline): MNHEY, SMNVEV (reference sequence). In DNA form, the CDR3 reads TGTGCCAGCAGTTCGTTCCCAGGGAGGGACACTGAAGCTTTCTTT. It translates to CASSSFPGRDTEAFF.

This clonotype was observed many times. CDR3 region: CASSWDNSGANVLTF. The CDR3 region has the DNA TGTGCCAGCAGTTGGGACAACTCTGGGGCCAACGTCCTGACTTTC. This sequence joins TRBV6-2 or TRBV6-3 and TRBJ2-6, with D perhaps matching TRBD1 (6 bases). V dropped 4 bases and J dropped 0 bases, with 7 bases sitting between them. Per the germline V gene, CDR1 is MNHEY and CDR2 is SVGEGT. The CDR3 has 15 amino acids.

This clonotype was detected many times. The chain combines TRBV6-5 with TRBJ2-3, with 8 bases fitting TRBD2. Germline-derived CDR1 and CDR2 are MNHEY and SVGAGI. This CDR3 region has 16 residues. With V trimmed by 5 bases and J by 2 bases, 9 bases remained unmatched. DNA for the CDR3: TGTGCCAGCAGTCCCCTAGCCGGGGGGGTCACAGATACGCAGTATTTT. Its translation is CASSPLAGGVTDTQYF.

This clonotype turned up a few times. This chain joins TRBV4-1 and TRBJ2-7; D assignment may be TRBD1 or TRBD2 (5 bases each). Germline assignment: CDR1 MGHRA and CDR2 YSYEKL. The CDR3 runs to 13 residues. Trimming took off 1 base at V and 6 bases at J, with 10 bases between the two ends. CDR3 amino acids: CASSQGYGAEQYF. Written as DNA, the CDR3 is TGCGCCAGCAGCCAAGGTTACGGGGCCGAGCAGTACTTC.

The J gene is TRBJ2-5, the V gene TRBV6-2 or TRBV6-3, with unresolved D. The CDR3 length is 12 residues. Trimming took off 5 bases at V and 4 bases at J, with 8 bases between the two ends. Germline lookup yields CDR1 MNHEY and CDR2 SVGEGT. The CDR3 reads CASSTWLETQYF. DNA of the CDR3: TGTGCCAGCAGTACCTGGTTAGAGACCCAGTACTTC.

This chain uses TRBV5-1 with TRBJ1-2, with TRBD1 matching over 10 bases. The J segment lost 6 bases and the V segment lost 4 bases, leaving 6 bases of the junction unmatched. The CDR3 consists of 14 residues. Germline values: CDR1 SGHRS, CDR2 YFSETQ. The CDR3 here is CASSGGQGLNGYTF. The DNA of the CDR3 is TGCGCCAGCAGCGGGGGACAGGGGTTGAATGGCTACACCTTC.

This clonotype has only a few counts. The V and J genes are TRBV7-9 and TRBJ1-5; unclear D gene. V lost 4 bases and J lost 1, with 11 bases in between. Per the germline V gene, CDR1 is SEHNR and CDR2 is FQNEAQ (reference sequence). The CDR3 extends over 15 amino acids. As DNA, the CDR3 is TGTGCCAGCAGCTCCGCCGTGACCAGCAATCAGCCCCAGCATTTT. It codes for CASSSAVTSNQPQHF.

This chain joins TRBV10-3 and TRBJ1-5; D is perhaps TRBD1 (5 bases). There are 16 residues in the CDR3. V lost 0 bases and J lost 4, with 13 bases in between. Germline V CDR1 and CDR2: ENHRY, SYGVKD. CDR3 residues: CAISESVLTDNQPQHF. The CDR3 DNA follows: TGTGCCATCAGTGAGTCTGTATTGACAGATAATCAGCCCCAGCATTTT.

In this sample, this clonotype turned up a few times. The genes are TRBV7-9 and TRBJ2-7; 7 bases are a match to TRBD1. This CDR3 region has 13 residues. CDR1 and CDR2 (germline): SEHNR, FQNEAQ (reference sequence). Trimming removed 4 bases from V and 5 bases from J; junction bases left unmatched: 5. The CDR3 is CASSSVTGNEQYF. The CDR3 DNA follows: TGTGCCAGCAGCTCCGTGACAGGGAACGAGCAGTACTTC.

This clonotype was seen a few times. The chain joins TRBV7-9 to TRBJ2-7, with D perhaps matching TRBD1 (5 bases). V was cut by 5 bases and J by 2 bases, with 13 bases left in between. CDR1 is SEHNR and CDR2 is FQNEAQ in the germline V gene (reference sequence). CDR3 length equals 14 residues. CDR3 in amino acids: CASSPAGWAYEQYF. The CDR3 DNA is TGTGCCAGCAGCCCCGCAGGGTGGGCCTACGAGCAGTACTTC.

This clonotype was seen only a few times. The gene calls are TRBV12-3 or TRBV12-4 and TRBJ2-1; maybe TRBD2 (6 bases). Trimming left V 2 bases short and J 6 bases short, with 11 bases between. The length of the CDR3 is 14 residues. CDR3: CASSLRLASNEQFF. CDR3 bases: TGTGCCAGCAGTTTAAGGCTAGCGAGCAATGAGCAGTTCTTC.

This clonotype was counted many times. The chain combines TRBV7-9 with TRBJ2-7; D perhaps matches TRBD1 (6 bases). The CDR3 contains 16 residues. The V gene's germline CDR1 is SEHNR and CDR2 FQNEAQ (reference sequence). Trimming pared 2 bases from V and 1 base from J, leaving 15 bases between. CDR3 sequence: CASSLSTGSWSYEQYF. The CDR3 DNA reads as TGTGCCAGCAGCTTATCCACAGGGAGTTGGTCCTACGAGCAGTACTTC.

CDR3 loop: CSARGDYSYEQYF. In DNA form, the CDR3 reads TGCAGTGCTAGAGGGGACTACTCCTACGAGCAGTACTTC. The rearrangement joins TRBV20-1 to TRBJ2-7; 7 bases line up with TRBD2. CDR3 size: 13 residues. J was trimmed by 0 bases and V by 1 base; bases with no gene match: 0. Germline V CDR1 and CDR2: DFQATT, SNEGSKA (reference sequence).

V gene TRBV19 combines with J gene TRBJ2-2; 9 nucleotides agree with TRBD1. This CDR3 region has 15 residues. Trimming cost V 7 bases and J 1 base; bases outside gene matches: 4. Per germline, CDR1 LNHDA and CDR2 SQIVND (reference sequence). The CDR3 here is CASKQDRGNTGELFF. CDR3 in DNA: TGTGCCAGTAAACAGGACAGGGGGAACACCGGGGAGCTGTTTTTT.

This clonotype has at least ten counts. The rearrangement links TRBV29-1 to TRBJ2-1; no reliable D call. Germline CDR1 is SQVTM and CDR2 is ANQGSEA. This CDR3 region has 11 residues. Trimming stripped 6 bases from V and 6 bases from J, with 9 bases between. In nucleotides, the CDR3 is TGCAGCGTACCCGACGGCAATGAGCAGTTCTTC. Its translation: CSVPDGNEQFF.

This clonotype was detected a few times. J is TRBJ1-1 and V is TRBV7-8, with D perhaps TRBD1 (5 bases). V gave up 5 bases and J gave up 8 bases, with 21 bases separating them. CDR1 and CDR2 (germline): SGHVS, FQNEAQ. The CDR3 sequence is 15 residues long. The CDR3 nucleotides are TGTGCCAGCAGCGCCCTTGGGACCTCTAAACCCGAAGCTTTCTTT. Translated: CASSALGTSKPEAFF.

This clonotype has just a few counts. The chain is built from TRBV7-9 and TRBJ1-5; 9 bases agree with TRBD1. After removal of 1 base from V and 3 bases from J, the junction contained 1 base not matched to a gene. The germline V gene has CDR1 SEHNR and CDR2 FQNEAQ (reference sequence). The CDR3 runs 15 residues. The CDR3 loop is CASSLGTGDNQPQHF. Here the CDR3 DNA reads TGTGCCAGCAGCTTAGGGACAGGGGACAATCAGCCCCAGCATTTT. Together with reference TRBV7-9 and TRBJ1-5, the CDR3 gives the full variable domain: DTGVSQNPRHKITKRGQNVTFRCDPISEHNRLYWYRQTLGQGPEFLTYFQNEAQLEKSRLLSDRFSAERPKGSFSTLEIQRTEQGDSAMYLCASSLGTGDNQPQHFGDGTRLSIL.